The clone carrying this T cell receptor beta chain has a count of ten or more. Its target is unknown. Using unique molecular identifiers, the investigators prepared the TCRbeta library. TCRdb re-analysed the PCR reads in MiXCR, keeping a single row per CDR3 protein. Of some 300,000 distinct CDR3 sequences listed, around 10% were seen once; the top ten hold roughly 7.1%. Germline lookup yields CDR1 MNHEY and CDR2 SVGEGT. The CDR3 extends over 15 amino acids. Trimming removed 0 bases from V and 6 bases from J; junction bases left unmatched: 7. This sample is drawn from a study of T-cell reconstitution after alpha-beta-depleted transplantation in children. Study conclusions and caveats: Diversity and T-cell counts at one year after transplant derived mostly from new T cells.

Sequenced material: PBMCs, taken before TCRalphabeta/CD19-depleted stem cell transplant. The clonotype was recovered from a boy in the first two years of life with acute myeloid leukemia, due to receive a stem cell transplant. The chain has TRBV6-2 or TRBV6-3 and TRBJ1-2; 7 bases agree with TRBD1. CDR3 in DNA: TGTGCCAGCAGTTACTCCCTGTGGACAGGCGATGGCTACACCTTC. This encodes CASSYSLWTGDGYTF.